The T cell receptor beta chain under discussion was sequenced for a study of blood T cell repertoires in COVID-19. Study-wide context: PBMCs, B-cell-depleted T cells, or T cells provided the cDNA or gDNA that made up the material.

The CDR3 has 20 residues. V was pared by 2 bases and J by 5 bases, with 27 bases between. Data came from immunoSEQ multiplex PCR; TCRdb stores just in-frame clones and leaves some out. The sample shows 200,000 to 250,000 clones, 75% to 85% of them seen only once. The sequence came from a middle-aged man who had recovered from COVID-19. The chain combines TRBV23-1 with TRBJ2-2; D may be TRBD1 (5 bases). TRBV23-1 is noted as an ORF with a role that remains uncertain. Sequences were obtained from PBMCs or T cells enriched from blood (not recorded which). CDR3 region: CASSQKYATALSSWTGELFF. The CDR3 DNA reads as TGCGCCAGCAGTCAAAAGTACGCGACAGCTCTTTCGTCGTGGACCGGGGAGCTGTTTTTT.